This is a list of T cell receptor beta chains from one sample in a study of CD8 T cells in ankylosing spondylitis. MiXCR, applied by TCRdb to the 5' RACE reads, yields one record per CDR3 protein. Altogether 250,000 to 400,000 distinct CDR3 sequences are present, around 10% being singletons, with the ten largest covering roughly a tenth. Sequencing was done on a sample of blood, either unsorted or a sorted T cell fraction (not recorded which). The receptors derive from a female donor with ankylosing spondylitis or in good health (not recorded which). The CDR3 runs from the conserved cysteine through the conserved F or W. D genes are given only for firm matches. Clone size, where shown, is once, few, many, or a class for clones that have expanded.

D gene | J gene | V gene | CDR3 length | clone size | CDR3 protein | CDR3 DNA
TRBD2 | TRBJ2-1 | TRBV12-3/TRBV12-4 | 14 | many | CASRMTSTDNEQFF | TGTGCCAGCAGGATGACTAGCACGGACAATGAGCAGTTCTTC
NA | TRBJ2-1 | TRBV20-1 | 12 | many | CSARKSGDEQFF | TGCAGTGCTAGAAAGAGTGGGGATGAGCAGTTCTTC
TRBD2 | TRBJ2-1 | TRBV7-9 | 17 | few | CASSAELAGTSYNEQFF | TGTGCCAGCAGCGCTGAACTAGCGGGAACATCTTACAATGAGCAGTTCTTC
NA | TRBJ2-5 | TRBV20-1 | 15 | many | CSARAGGLTQETQYF | TGCAGTGCTAGAGCAGGGGGACTCACCCAAGAGACCCAGTACTTC
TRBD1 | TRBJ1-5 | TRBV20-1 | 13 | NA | CSAGTDSNQPQHF | TGCAGTGCCGGGACAGATAGCAATCAGCCCCAGCATTTT
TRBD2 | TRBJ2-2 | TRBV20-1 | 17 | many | CSARDLVVAGNTGELFF | TGCAGTGCTAGAGATCTTGTGGTAGCGGGGAACACCGGGGAGCTGTTTTTT
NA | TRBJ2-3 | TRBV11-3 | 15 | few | CASSPGGTVTDTQYF | TGTGCCAGCAGCCCAGGGGGGACAGTTACAGATACGCAGTATTTT
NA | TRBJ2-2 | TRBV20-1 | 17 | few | CSASPHVWGGLDGELFF | TGCAGTGCTAGTCCCCACGTCTGGGGGGGGCTAGACGGGGAGCTGTTTTTT
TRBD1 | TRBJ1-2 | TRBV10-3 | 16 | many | CAISESTNRGPDGYTF | TGTGCCATCAGTGAGTCGACAAACAGGGGGCCCGATGGCTACACCTTC
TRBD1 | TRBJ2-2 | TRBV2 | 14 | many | CASSRTGGTGELFF | TGTGCCAGCTCCCGGACAGGGGGAACCGGGGAGCTGTTTTTT
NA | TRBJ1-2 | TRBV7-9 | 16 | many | CASSYAGGGLSYGYTF | TGTGCCAGCAGCTACGCGGGGGGAGGACTATCCTATGGCTACACCTTC
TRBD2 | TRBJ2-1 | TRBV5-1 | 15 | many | CASSLIAGGDNEQFF | TGCGCCAGCAGCTTGATAGCGGGAGGAGACAATGAGCAGTTCTTC
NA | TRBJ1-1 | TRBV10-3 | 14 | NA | CAISESRQNTEAFF | TGTGCCATCAGTGAGTCGAGACAGAACACTGAAGCTTTCTTT
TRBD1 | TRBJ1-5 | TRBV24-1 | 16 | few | CATSDPGTGTNQPQHF | TGTGCCACCAGTGATCCCGGGACAGGGACCAATCAGCCCCAGCATTTT
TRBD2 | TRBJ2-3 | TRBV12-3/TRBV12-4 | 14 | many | CASSKREWGDTQYF | TGTGCCAGCAGTAAGCGGGAGTGGGGAGATACGCAGTATTTT
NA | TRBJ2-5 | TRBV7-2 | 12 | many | CASSSSGETQYF | TGTGCCAGCAGCTCCTCGGGAGAGACCCAGTACTTC
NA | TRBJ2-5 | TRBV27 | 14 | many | CASSLDGGQETQYF | TGTGCCAGCAGTTTAGACGGGGGCCAAGAGACCCAGTACTTC
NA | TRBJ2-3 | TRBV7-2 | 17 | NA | CASRSPFRKGVADTQYF | TGTGCCAGCAGATCACCATTTCGGAAGGGGGTGGCAGATACGCAGTATTTT
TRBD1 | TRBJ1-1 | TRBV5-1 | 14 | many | CASTTGGMNTEAFF | TGCGCCAGCACGACAGGGGGGATGAACACTGAAGCTTTCTTT